A selection of T cell receptor beta chains follows, all from one sample in a study of shared clonotypes between healthy human individuals. Produced via immunoSEQ multiplex PCR; TCRdb's table is partial and in-frame only. This sample yields roughly 1 million clones, of which approximately 72% are seen a single time; roughly 1.4% belongs to the top ten. The sequenced sample was memory CD4+ T cells sorted from blood. The receptor set was obtained from a man between 18 and 29 years old in good health. The CDR3 runs from the conserved cysteine through the conserved F or W. The order of the fields is J gene, clone size, V gene, D gene, CDR3 DNA, CDR3 protein. A D gene is named only where the DNA matches it firmly. The size entry is marked missing in some rows and otherwise reads once, few, many or a size class.

>TRBJ1-4|few|TRBV18|TRBD1
TGTGCCAGCTCAGCCGGACAGGGATATGAAAAACTGTTTTTT
CASSAGQGYEKLFF
>TRBJ2-2|.|TRBV5-1|TRBD2
TGCGCCAGCAGCTTGGGTGGAGCGGGAGTCACCGGGGAGCTGTTTTTT
CASSLGGAGVTGELFF
>TRBJ2-3|.|TRBV2|TRBD2
TGTGCCAGCAGTGAATGGCTAGCGGGGGGGCCGGGCACAGATACGCAGTATTTT
CASSEWLAGGPGTDTQYF
>TRBJ2-7|few|TRBV18|.
TGTGCCAGCTCTCCCGCGGGGGCCCGATCCTACGAGCAGTACTTC
CASSPAGARSYEQYF
>TRBJ2-5|.|TRBV7-2|TRBD1
TGTGCCAGCAGCCAAACAGGGGCGGAGACCCAGTACTTC
CASSQTGAETQYF
>TRBJ2-3|few|TRBV5-1|TRBD1
TGCGCCAGCAGCTTACAGGGGAGCACAGATACGCAGTATTTT
CASSLQGSTDTQYF
>TRBJ2-7|once|TRBV10-3|TRBD1
TGTGCCATCAGTGAGGGCAGACAGGGCGAGCAGTACTTC
CAISEGRQGEQYF
>TRBJ2-7|.|TRBV11-2|.
TGTGCCAGCAGCTTAGATTTGACTAGGAGCGAGCAGTACTTC
CASSLDLTRSEQYF
>TRBJ2-1|few|TRBV27|.
TGTGCCAGCAGTACCCAGGCCCTCGCTGTTTACAATGAGCAGTTCTTC
CASSTQALAVYNEQFF
>TRBJ2-7|.|TRBV7-2|.
TGTGCCAGCAGCTCCGCGAGTAGCGGAGGACAGTACTTC
CASSSASSGGQYF
>TRBJ2-1|.|TRBV2|TRBD2
TGTGCCAGCAGTGAAGCGCGGCTAGCGGGGGGGAGCTCCTACAATGAGCAGTTCTTC
CASSEARLAGGSSYNEQFF
>TRBJ1-5|.|TRBV10-3|.
TGTGCCATCAGTGAGGGTAGGGGAGGTGACAATCAGCCCCAGCATTTT
CAISEGRGGDNQPQHF
>TRBJ2-3|.|TRBV12-5|.
TGTGCTAGTGCCCGAGGGACGGCGGGGACAGATACGCAGTATTTT
CASARGTAGTDTQYF
>TRBJ2-3|many|TRBV5-1|TRBD2
TGCGCCAGCAGCTTCGGGAAGCTTCCGGGGACTAAATCTTCAGATACGCAGTATTTT
CASSFGKLPGTKSSDTQYF
>TRBJ1-1|once|TRBV4-1|.
TGCGCCAGCAGCCAATTTACGGAGACCAACACTGAAGCTTTCTTT
CASSQFTETNTEAFF
>TRBJ2-1|.|TRBV27|.
TGTGCCAGCAGTTCCAGGGCTTTCAGCTCCAGTAATGAGCAGTTCTTC
CASSSRAFSSSNEQFF
>TRBJ2-7|.|TRBV18|.
TGTGCCAGCTCGCCCCAAGGAGGGGGAAATTTCCCCCACGAGCAGTACTTC
CASSPQGGGNFPHEQYF
>TRBJ2-3|.|TRBV5-1|TRBD2
TGCGCCAGCAGCTTCCAATCAAGCGGGGGGTTCGGCGCAGATACGCAGTATTTT
CASSFQSSGGFGADTQYF
>TRBJ1-5|.|TRBV29-1|TRBD1
TGCAGCGTTGAGGAGGGGGCTAATCAGCCCCAGCATTTT
CSVEEGANQPQHF
>TRBJ1-2|few|TRBV4-1|.
TGCGCCAGCAGCCAAGAACAGGCAAGGAGCTACACCTTC
CASSQEQARSYTF
>TRBJ1-2|few|TRBV7-2|.
TGTGCCAGCAGCTTAGGGGGGGCGGAAGCCTATGGCTACACCTTC
CASSLGGAEAYGYTF
>TRBJ2-4|.|TRBV5-5|TRBD1
TGTGCCAGCAGCGCCCGGACAGGGGCGGCCAAAAACATTCAGTACTTC
CASSARTGAAKNIQYF
>TRBJ1-5|few|TRBV25-1|.
TGTGCCAGCAGTGAACGGGGGGGCAATCAGCCCCAGCATTTT
CASSERGGNQPQHF
>TRBJ1-4|.|TRBV5-4|TRBD1
TGTGCCAGCAGCGCAGGGGGCGCGGTTACTGAAAAACTGTTTTTT
CASSAGGAVTEKLFF